Here is one T cell receptor beta chain with its context. This clonotype was detected ten times or more. Which antigen it targets is not known. Qualities for individual bases were not recorded, and no much larger clone is one base off. The record originates from a study of breast tumors, draining lymph nodes, adjacent tissues (TCRdb year 2016). Looking at the study overall: The study compared TCR beta repertoires across tumor, adjacent nontumor tissue and axillary lymph nodes from breast cancer patients. The study was designed to assess the relationships and possible T-cell exchange between tumor, surrounding tissue and draining lymph node repertoires in human breast cancer.

V sheds 0 bases and J sheds 6 bases, leaving 14 bases between their ends. Including cysteine and phenylalanine, the CDR3 has 16 amino acids. Kept here is only the CDR3 DNA, which spans 48 bases and is read in frame from base 1. CDR1 MNHNS and CDR2 SASEGT are derived from the germline V gene. The paper's findings and limits, for the study overall: In luminal-like breast cancer, tumor and nontumor tissue repertoires resembled each other significantly more than in basal-like breast cancer. T-cell repertoire diversity in tumors was found to be lower than in lymph nodes but higher than in nontumor tissue, and preferential V and J gene usage was observed. Rather than being directly demonstrated, the conclusion that tumor T cells originate in lymph nodes was presented as consistent with a hypothesis. The data were considered consistent with most tumor T cells being derived from the lymph node and subsequently expanding within tumor tissue.

The axillary draining lymph nodes of breast cancer patients were the source of the lymph node samples. These reads were obtained on an Illumina HiSeq 2000. Multiplex PCR amplification was used to build the TCR beta chain libraries. The amplified TCR beta chain products were analyzed by high-throughput sequencing. The raw public reads went through TCRdb reprocessing: fastp at Q25, MiXCR clone calling, in-frame beta chains kept. Rows merge per CDR3 protein into single entries with the most common DNA and genes. This sample comprises around 150,000 distinct CDR3 sequences, approximately 32% of them detected only once. Jointly, the top ten make up roughly 2.2% of the sample.

The source of this sequence is a female donor with breast cancer. Some clones in this sample may be carry-over from other donors' samples. The sample taken for sequencing was axillary lymph node tissue. The chain employs TRBV6-1 and TRBJ2-2, with the D segment identity uncertain. This receptor has the CDR3 CASSEALGIGAGELFF. The nucleotide sequence reads as follows: TGTGCCAGCAGTGAAGCTTTGGGTATTGGCGCCGGGGAGCTGTTTTTT.